This T cell receptor (beta chain) was recovered during a study of OX40 agonist ivuxolimab in advanced cancers. Overall study results and limits: Mean expanded clone counts were higher in CD8+ than CD4+ T cells.

With regard to this clone: Antigen specificity is unknown.

Method: immunoSEQ multiplex PCR; TCRdb's copy keeps in-frame clones and lacks some. The sample contains some 100,000 clones, approximately 81% of which appear only once. Sequencing used CD4+ or CD8+ T cells sorted from blood, obtained in a trial of the OX40 agonist ivuxolimab. This sequence was found in an adult with an advanced solid tumor such as melanoma, head and neck, liver or kidney cancer.

CDR3 in DNA: TGCGCCAGCGGAGATCCTCCGGGACAGGGATACGAGCAGTACGTC. As protein: CASGDPPGQGYEQYV. J is TRBJ2-7 and V is TRBV5-1; 9 bases line up with TRBD1. CDR1 is SGHRS, CDR2 YFSETQ, per germline. With 7 bases clipped from V and 4 bases from J, the junction kept 12 bases outside the gene matches. The CDR3 runs 15 residues.